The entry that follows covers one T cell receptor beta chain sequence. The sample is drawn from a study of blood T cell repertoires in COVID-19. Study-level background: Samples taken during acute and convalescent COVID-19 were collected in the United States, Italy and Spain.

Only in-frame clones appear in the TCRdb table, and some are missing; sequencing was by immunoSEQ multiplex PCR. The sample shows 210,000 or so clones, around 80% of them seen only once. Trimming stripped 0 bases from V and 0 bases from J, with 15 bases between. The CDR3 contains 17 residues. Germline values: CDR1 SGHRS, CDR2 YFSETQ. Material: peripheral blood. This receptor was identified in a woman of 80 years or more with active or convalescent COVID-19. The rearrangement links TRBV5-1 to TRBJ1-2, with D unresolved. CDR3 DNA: TGCGCCAGCAGCTTGGCCCCAGCGCGCAACCCTAACTATGGCTACACCTTC. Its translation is CASSLAPARNPNYGYTF.